Described below is a single T cell receptor beta chain sequence and its context. Antigen: not known. All CD8+ T cell subsets were sorted in triplicate at hundreds of thousands of cells each. CD45RO-CCR7+CD27+CD95- expression identified naive CD8+ T cells. Germline V gene sequence: CDR1 MDHEN, CDR2 SYDVKM. The length of the CDR3 is 15 residues. TRB cDNA was prepared as libraries by UMI-labeled 5' RACE. For each CDR3 protein, TCRdb gives one entry from its re-call of the 5' RACE reads, without DNA. The sample includes fewer than 60,000 distinct CDR3 sequences. The data stem from a study of CXCR3-negative and CXCR3-positive naive CD8 T cells. General study findings and limits: The level of CXCR3 expression partially decreased after cryopreservation; the majority of assays used fresh PBMCs. TCR interaction strength was inferred from TRB CDR3 physicochemistry, as CD5 matched across naive subsets.

Sequencing input: naive CXCR3- CD8+ T cells from blood. Noted subset: CD45RO-CCR7+CD27+CD95- naive CD8+ T cells lacking CXCR3 (TNR3-). V and J are TRBV28 and TRBJ2-1; TCRdb selects TRBD2, and the lack of DNA leaves this call unchecked. The clonotype originates from a human donor in good health. Some clones in this sample may be carry-over from other donors' samples. This CDR3 reads CASSPTSGGANEQFF.